The 3 T cell receptor beta chains presented below share a single source sample, sequenced in a study of cytomegalovirus exposure and HLA in healthy donors. This PCR relied on a set of 60 Vbeta primers and 13 Jbeta primers. The data were produced by immunoSEQ multiplex PCR, yet TCRdb's version contains in-frame clones alone and is incomplete. Of approximately 150,000 clones in the sample, about 65% were seen once. Sequenced input: PBMCs. All receptors come from a woman between 18 and 29 years old in good health and CMV-seropositive.

The J gene is TRBJ1-2, the V gene TRBV7-2; the match to TRBD1 covers 7 bases. Trimming cost V 2 bases and J 5 bases; bases outside gene matches: 2. The CDR3 contains 13 residues. The germline V gene has CDR1 SGHTA and CDR2 FQGNSA. CDR3 in amino acids: CASSLYRGYGYTF. Written as DNA, the CDR3 is TGTGCCAGCAGCTTATACAGGGGTTATGGCTACACCTTC. Combining the CDR3 with reference TRBV7-2 and TRBJ1-2 gives the whole variable domain GAGVSQSPSNKVTEKGKDVELRCDPISGHTALYWYRQSLGQGLEFLIYFQGNSAPDKSGLPSDRFSAERTGGSVSTLTIQRTQQEDSAVYLCASSLYRGYGYTFGSGTRLTVV.

As DNA, the CDR3 is TGTGCCAGCAGCCGGGGGGGGACCGGGGAGACCCAGTACTTC. This sequence encodes CASSRGGTGETQYF. The genes are TRBV5-4 and TRBJ2-5; 8 bases line up with TRBD2. This CDR3 is 14 amino acids long. Trimming cost V 4 bases and J 5 bases; bases outside gene matches: 7. CDR1 SGHNT and CDR2 YYREEE come from the germline V gene (reference sequence). The variable domain in full, completed from reference TRBV5-4 and TRBJ2-5, reads ETGVTQSPTHLIKTRGQQVTLRCSSQSGHNTVSWYQQALGQGPQFIFQYYREEENGRGNFPPRFSGLQFPNYSSELNVNALELDDSALYLCASSRGGTGETQYFGPGTRLLVL.

This clone was observed a handful of times. V is TRBV25-1 and J is TRBJ1-2, with D perhaps TRBD1 (5 bases). The V gene's germline CDR1 is MGHDK and CDR2 SYGVNS. This CDR3 has 14 residues. V lost 1 base to trimming and J lost 7 bases, with 13 bases between them. As DNA, the CDR3 is TGTGCCAGCAGTGAATTGGGGCAGGGCGTTGGCTACACCTTC. Its translation is CASSELGQGVGYTF.